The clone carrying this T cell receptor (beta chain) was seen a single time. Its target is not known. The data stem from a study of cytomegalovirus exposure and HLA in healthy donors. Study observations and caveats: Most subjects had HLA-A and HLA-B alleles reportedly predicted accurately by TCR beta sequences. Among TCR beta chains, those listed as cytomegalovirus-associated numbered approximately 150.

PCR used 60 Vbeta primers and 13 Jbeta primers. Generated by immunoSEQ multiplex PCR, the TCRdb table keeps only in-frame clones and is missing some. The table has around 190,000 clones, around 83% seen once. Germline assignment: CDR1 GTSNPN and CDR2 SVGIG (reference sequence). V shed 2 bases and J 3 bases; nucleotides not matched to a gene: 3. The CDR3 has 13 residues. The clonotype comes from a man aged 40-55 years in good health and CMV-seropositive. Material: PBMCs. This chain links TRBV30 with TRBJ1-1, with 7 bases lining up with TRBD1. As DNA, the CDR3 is TGTGCCTGGAGTCGAGGACAGGACACTGAAGCTTTCTTT. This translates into CAWSRGQDTEAFF. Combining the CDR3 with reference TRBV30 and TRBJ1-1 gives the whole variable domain SQTIHQWPATLVQPVGSPLSLECTVEGTSNPNLYWYRQAAGRGLQLLFYSVGIGQISSEVPQNLSASRPQDRQFILSSKKLLLSDSGFYLCAWSRGQDTEAFFGQGTRLTVV.